These 5 T cell receptor beta chains originate from one sample sequenced in a study of shared clonotypes between healthy human individuals. TCRdb keeps only in-frame clones here, not all; method: immunoSEQ multiplex PCR. The sample has about 2.3 million clones, approximately 93% seen once; the top ten hold about 0.41%. Material: naive CD4+ T cells from PBMCs. Subset given: CD45RA+ positively selected. The source is a man younger than 35 in good health. Some clones in this sample may be carry-over from other donors' samples.

This clone occurred a few times. The V and J genes are TRBV11-2 and TRBJ1-1; D not resolved. Germline V gene sequence: CDR1 SGHAT, CDR2 FQNNGV. The CDR3 runs to 14 residues. Trimming took 2 bases from V and 10 from J, leaving 17 bases between them. In DNA form, the CDR3 reads TGTGCCAGCAGCTTACGCGAGGGTGTTGGGCTAGCTTTCTTT. This encodes CASSLREGVGLAFF.

The chain combines TRBV14 with TRBJ2-7, with a weak D call TRBD2 (6 bases). Deletions cut 2 bases from V and 7 bases from J, with 18 bases between. CDR1 SGHDN and CDR2 FVKESK come from the germline V gene. The CDR3 runs 15 residues. The CDR3 loop is CASSQRRDRPREQYF. DNA of the CDR3: TGTGCCAGCAGCCAAAGGCGGGACCGCCCGAGAGAGCAGTACTTC.

The V call is TRBV7-3, the J call TRBJ2-1, with D perhaps matching TRBD2 (5 bases). V was clipped by 2 bases and J by 6 bases, with 17 bases between them. Germline assignment: CDR1 SGHTA and CDR2 FQGTGA. The CDR3 is 16 amino acids. CDR3 in amino acids: CASSLQLEVRGNEQFF. The CDR3 bases are TGTGCCAGCAGCTTACAACTAGAAGTACGGGGCAATGAGCAGTTCTTC.

The chain joins TRBV25-1 to TRBJ2-2, with 10 bases identical to TRBD1. Germline-derived CDR1 and CDR2 are MGHDK and SYGVNS. The CDR3 is 15 residues long. After removal of 5 bases from V and 8 bases from J, the junction contained 8 bases not matched to a gene. CDR3 protein: CASSTPTGGRGELFF. Written as DNA, the CDR3 is TGTGCCAGCAGTACCCCGACAGGGGGCAGGGGGGAGCTGTTTTTT.

This chain connects TRBV7-8 to TRBJ1-1, with a tentative D call TRBD1 (6 bases). CDR1 is SGHVS and CDR2 is FQNEAQ in the germline V gene. This CDR3 is 15 amino acids long. V was trimmed by 3 bases and J by 5 bases, leaving 16 bases between them. The chain's CDR3 is CASSLIGGGTTEAFF. The DNA of the CDR3 is TGTGCCAGCAGCTTGATTGGGGGGGGCACGACTGAAGCTTTCTTT. The full variable domain, its missing parts supplied by reference TRBV7-8 and TRBJ1-1, is GAGVSQSPRYKVAKRGQDVALRCDPISGHVSLFWYQQALGQGPEFLTYFQNEAQLDKSGLPSDRFFAERPEGSVSTLKIQRTQQEDSAVYLCASSLIGGGTTEAFFGQGTRLTVV.